A selection of T cell receptor beta chains follows, all from one sample in a study of naive and memory T cell subsets. TCRdb re-analysed the UMI-ligation and nested PCR reads in MiXCR, keeping a single row per CDR3 protein. In the table there are 120,000 or so distinct CDR3 sequences, about 36% of which are singletons. Sequencing was performed on central memory CD4+ T cells from blood. All receptors derive from a human donor in good health. Both conserved end residues are part of each CDR3. D genes are given only for firm matches. Clone size is shown for a subset of rows, as once, few, many or a class of expanded clone.

>14|TRBV7-9|-|-|TRBJ2-1
CASSGKSSYNEQFF
TGTGCCAGCAGCGGGAAGAGCTCCTACAATGAGCAGTTCTTC
>13|TRBV7-8|-|-|TRBJ1-1
CASSSHFRGEAFF
TGTGCCAGCAGCTCCCACTTTCGCGGTGAAGCTTTCTTT
>16|TRBV3-1|-|-|TRBJ2-7
CASSQESWLRSYEQYF
TGTGCCAGCAGCCAAGAGTCGTGGTTACGATCCTACGAGCAGTACTTC
>19|TRBV20-1|-|few|TRBJ1-5
CSARDSPLVGRRSNQPQHF
TGCAGTGCTAGAGATTCGCCGCTCGTCGGGCGTCGTAGCAATCAGCCCCAGCATTTT
>15|TRBV11-2|TRBD2|-|TRBJ2-1
CASSKAGGPYNEQFF
TGTGCCAGCAGCAAAGCGGGAGGGCCATACAATGAGCAGTTCTTC
>15|TRBV2|TRBD1|few|TRBJ1-1
CASSEDGQGTTEAFF
TGTGCCAGCAGTGAAGACGGACAGGGAACTACTGAAGCTTTCTTT
>14|TRBV20-1|-|-|TRBJ1-5
CSATHGPGNQPQHF
TGCAGTGCTACCCACGGGCCAGGGAACCAGCCCCAGCATTTT
>16|TRBV29-1|TRBD1|-|TRBJ2-7
CSVEGGTGGASHEQYF
TGCAGCGTTGAAGGGGGGACAGGGGGCGCTTCACACGAGCAGTACTTC
>16|TRBV7-9|TRBD2|few|TRBJ2-7
CASSPLSAGGEYEQYF
TGTGCCAGCAGCCCGCTTAGTGCGGGAGGTGAATACGAGCAGTACTTC
>14|TRBV19|-|-|TRBJ1-5
CASTFSSSYQPQHF
TGTGCCAGTACCTTCTCCTCTTCTTATCAGCCCCAGCATTTT
>14|TRBV29-1|-|few|TRBJ1-6
CSDRPREYISPLHF
TGCAGCGACAGACCCAGGGAGTATATTTCACCCCTCCACTTT